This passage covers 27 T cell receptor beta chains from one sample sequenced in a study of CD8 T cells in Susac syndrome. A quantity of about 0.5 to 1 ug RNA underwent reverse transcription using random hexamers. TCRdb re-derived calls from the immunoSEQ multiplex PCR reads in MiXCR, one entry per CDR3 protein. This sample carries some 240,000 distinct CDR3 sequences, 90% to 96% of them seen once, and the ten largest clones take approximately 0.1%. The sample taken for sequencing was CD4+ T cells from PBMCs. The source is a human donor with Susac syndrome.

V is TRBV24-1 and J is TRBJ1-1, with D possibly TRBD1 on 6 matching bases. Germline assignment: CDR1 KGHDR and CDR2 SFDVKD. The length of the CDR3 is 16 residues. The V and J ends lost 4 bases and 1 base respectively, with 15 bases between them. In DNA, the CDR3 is TGTGCCACCAGTGACGCCGGGACAAGCGAGAACACTGAAGCTTTCTTT. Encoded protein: CATSDAGTSENTEAFF.

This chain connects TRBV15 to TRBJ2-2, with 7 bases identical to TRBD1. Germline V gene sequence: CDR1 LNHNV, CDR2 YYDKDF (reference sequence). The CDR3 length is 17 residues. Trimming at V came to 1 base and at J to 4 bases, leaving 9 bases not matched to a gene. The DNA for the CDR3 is TGTGCCACCAGCAGAGCCCAAGGGACAGACATCACCGGGGAGCTGTTTTTT. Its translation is CATSRAQGTDITGELFF.

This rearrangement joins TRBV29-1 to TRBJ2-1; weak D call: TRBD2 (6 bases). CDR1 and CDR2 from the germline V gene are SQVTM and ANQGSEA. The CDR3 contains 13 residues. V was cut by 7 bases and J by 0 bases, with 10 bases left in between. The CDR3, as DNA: TGCAGCGCCGAGGGAGGCTCCTACAATGAGCAGTTCTTC. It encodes CSAEGGSYNEQFF.

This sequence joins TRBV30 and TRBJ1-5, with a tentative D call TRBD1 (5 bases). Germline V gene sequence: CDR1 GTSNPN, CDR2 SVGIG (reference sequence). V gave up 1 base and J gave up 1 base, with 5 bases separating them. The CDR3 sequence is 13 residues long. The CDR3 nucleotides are TGTGCCTGGAGTGCAGGGAGCAATCAGCCCCAGCATTTT. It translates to CAWSAGSNQPQHF.

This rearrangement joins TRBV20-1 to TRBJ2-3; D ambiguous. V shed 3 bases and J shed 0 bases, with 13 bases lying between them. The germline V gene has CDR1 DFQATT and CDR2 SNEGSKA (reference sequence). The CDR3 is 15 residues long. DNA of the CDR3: TGCAGTGCTAGTTACGACTGGCCTAGCACAGATACGCAGTATTTT. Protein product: CSASYDWPSTDTQYF.

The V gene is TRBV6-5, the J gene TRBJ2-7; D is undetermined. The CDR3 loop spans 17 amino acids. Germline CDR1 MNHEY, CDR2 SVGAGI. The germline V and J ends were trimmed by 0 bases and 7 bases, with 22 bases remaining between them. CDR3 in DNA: TGTGCCAGCAGTTACTCGACGACCGGTCAGCCTCCCCTGGAGCAGTACTTC. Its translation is CASSYSTTGQPPLEQYF.

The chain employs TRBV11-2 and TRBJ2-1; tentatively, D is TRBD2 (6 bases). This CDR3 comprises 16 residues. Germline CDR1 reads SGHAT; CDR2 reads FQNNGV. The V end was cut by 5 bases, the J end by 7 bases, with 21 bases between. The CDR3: CASSPGYGTLMNEQFF. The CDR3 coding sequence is TGTGCCAGCAGCCCCGGATACGGGACTCTAATGAATGAGCAGTTCTTC.

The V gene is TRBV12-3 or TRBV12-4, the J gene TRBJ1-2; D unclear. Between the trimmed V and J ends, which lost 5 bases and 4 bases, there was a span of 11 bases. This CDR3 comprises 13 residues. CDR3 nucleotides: TGTGCCAGCAGTCTCGATAGCATCTATGGCTACACCTTC. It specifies CASSLDSIYGYTF.

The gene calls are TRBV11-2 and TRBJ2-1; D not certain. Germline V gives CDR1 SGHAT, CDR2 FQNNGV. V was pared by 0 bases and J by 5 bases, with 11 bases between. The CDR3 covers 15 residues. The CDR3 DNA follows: TGTGCCAGCAGCTTAGATAGGGTAGTCAACAATGAGCAGTTCTTC. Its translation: CASSLDRVVNNEQFF.

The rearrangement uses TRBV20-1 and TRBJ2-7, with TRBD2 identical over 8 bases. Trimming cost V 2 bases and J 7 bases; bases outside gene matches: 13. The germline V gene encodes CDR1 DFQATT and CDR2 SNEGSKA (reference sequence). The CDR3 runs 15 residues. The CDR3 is CSARPMLREVGEQYF. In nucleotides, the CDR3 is TGCAGTGCTAGACCCATGCTGCGGGAGGTGGGTGAGCAGTACTTC.

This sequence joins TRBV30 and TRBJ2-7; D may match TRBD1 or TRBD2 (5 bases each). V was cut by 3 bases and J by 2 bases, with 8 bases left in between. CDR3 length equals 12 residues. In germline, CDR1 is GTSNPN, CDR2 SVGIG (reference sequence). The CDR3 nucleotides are TGTGCCTGGAGGAGGGACCCCTACGAGCAGTACTTC. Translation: CAWRRDPYEQYF.

This chain's CDR3 is CASSQFYEQFF. The CDR3, as DNA: TGTGCCAGCAGCCAATTTTATGAGCAGTTCTTC. This chain connects TRBV7-9 to TRBJ2-1; D not certain. Germline V CDR1 and CDR2: SEHNR, FQNEAQ (reference sequence). The CDR3 spans 11 residues. V was trimmed by 5 bases and J by 8 bases, leaving 7 bases between them.

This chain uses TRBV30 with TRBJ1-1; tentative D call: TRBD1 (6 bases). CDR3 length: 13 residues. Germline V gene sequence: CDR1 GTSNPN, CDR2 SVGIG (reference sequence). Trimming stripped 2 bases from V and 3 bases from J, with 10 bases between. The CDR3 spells CAWSTGTDTEAFF. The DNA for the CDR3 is TGTGCCTGGAGTACAGGGACGGACACTGAAGCTTTCTTT.

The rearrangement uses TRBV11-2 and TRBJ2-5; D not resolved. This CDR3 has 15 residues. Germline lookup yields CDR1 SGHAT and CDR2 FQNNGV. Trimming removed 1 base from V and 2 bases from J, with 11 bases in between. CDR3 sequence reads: CASSLAESFQETQYF. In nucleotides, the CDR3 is TGTGCCAGCAGCTTAGCAGAAAGTTTTCAAGAGACCCAGTACTTC.

This chain's CDR3 is CSVDRGLETQYF. The CDR3 nucleotides are TGCAGCGTCGACAGGGGGCTGGAGACCCAGTACTTC. The chain is built from TRBV29-1 and TRBJ2-5; the match to TRBD1 covers 10 bases. Per the germline V gene, CDR1 is SQVTM and CDR2 is ANQGSEA. V gave up 6 bases and J gave up 5 bases; unmatched junction bases: 3. This CDR3 region has 12 residues.

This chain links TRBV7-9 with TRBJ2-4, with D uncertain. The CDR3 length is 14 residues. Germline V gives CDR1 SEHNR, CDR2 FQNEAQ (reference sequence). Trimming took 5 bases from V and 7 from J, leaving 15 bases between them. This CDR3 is CASSPSQIGNIQYF. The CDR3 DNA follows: TGTGCCAGCAGCCCCTCGCAGATTGGGAACATTCAGTACTTC.

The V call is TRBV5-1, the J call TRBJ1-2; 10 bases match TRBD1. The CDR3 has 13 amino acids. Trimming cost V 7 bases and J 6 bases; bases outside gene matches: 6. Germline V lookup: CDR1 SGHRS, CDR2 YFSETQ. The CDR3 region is CASYTGTGDGYTF. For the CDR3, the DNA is TGCGCCAGCTACACAGGGACAGGGGATGGCTACACCTTC.

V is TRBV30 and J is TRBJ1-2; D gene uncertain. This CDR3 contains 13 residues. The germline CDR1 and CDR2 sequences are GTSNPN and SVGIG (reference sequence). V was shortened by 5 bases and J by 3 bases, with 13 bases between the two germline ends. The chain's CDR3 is CAWWTPGHYGYTF. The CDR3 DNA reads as TGTGCCTGGTGGACCCCTGGACACTATGGCTACACCTTC.

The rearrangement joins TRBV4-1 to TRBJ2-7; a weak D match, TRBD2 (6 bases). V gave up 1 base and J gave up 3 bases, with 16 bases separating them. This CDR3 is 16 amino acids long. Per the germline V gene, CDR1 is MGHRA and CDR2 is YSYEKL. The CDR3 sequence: CASSQGGARGRYEQYF. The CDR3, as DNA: TGCGCCAGCAGCCAAGGCGGGGCCCGGGGACGCTACGAGCAGTACTTC.

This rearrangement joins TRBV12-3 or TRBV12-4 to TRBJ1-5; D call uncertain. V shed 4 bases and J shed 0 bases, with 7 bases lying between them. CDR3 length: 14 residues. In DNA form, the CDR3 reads TGTGCCAGCAGTTCCTGGGGTAGCAATCAGCCCCAGCATTTT. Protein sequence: CASSSWGSNQPQHF.

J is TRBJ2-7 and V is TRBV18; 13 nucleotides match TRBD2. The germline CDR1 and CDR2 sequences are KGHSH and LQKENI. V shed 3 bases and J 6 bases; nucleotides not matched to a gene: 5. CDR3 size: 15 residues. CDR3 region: CASSPGLAGVVEQYF. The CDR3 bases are TGTGCCAGCTCACCTGGACTAGCGGGAGTCGTCGAGCAGTACTTC.

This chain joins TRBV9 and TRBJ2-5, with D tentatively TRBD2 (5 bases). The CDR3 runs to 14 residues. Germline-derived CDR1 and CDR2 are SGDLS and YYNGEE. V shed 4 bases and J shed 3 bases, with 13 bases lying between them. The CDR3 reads CASSLLQAEETQYF. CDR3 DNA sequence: TGTGCCAGCAGCCTCCTCCAAGCGGAAGAGACCCAGTACTTC.

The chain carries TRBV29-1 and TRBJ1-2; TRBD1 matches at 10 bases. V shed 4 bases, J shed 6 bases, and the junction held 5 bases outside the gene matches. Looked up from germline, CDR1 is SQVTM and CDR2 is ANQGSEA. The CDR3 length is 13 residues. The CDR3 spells CSVGQGALNGYTF. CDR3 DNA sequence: TGCAGCGTTGGACAGGGGGCTCTGAATGGCTACACCTTC. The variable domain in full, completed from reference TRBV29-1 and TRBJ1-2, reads SAVISQKPSRDICQRGTSLTIQCQVDSQVTMMFWYRQQPGQSLTLIATANQGSEATYESGFVIDKFPISRPNLTFSTLTVSNMSPEDSSIYLCSVGQGALNGYTFGSGTRLTVV.

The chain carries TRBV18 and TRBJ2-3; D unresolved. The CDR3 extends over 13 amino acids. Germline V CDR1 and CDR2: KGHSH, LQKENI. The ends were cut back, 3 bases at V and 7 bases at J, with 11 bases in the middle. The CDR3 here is CASSPTPQNTQYF. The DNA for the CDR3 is TGTGCCAGCTCACCCACCCCTCAGAATACGCAGTATTTT.

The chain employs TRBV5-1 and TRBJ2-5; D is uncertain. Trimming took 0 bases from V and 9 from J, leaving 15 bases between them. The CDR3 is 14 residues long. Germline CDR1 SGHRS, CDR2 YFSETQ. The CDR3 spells CASSLATDARAQYF. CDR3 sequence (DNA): TGCGCCAGCAGCTTGGCCACAGACGCCCGGGCCCAGTACTTC.

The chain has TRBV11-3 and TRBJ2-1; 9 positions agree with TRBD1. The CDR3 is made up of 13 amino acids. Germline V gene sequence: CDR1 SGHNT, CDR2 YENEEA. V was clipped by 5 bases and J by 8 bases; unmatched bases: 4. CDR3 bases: TGTGCCAGCAGCCTACAGGGGGCCCATGAGCAGTTCTTC. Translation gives CASSLQGAHEQFF.

The CDR3 DNA reads as TGCAGTGCCCCCCTGGTCTCCTACGAGCAGTACTTC. It specifies CSAPLVSYEQYF. This chain uses TRBV20-1 with TRBJ2-7; no reliable D call. The CDR3 length is 12 residues. The V gene lost 6 bases and the J gene lost 0 bases, with 9 bases spanning the gap. Germline V gene data show CDR1 as DFQATT and CDR2 as SNEGSKA (reference sequence).